One TCR beta chain is described in this entry. Relative to the germline gene, one junction end is altered; a read error may explain this. The entry originates in a study of blood T cell repertoires in COVID-19. On the study more broadly: Both acute and convalescent COVID-19 samples were obtained from the United States, Italy and Spain. The analysed material was cDNA or gDNA that came from T cells, B-cell-depleted T cells, or PBMCs.

Study processing details: Estimates of nucleated cell counts were drawn from the amplification of reference gene primers. Clones were read by immunoSEQ multiplex PCR, and TCRdb kept only the in-frame ones, dropping some. V and J calls plus clone size are reproduced from that table; the DNA served to infer D and trimming. The sample lists under 450,000 clones, more than 75% occurring once. Germline CDR1 reads MNHNS; CDR2 reads SASEGT. This CDR3 has 15 amino acids. The chain uses TRBV6-1 and TRBJ1-5, with TRBD1 identical over 9 bases. The clonotype comes from a human donor with acute or convalescent COVID-19. The donor label of this sample is uncertain. Material for sequencing was peripheral blood. This CDR3 is CASSEGGTGNQAQHF. The DNA for the CDR3 is TGTGCCAGCAGTGAAGGTGGGACAGGGAATCAGGCCCAGCATTTT.